The T cell receptor (beta chain) under discussion was sequenced for a study of OX40 agonist ivuxolimab in advanced cancers. The overall study: A mean age of around 63 years, range roughly 20 to 79, was recorded, and roughly 83% were male. Study results and limitations: Fewer expanded clones were found on average in CD4+ than in CD8+ T cells. Patients who responded partially at 0.1-3.0 mg/kg showed clonal expansion ranking among the lowest.

The CDR3 contains 14 residues. V shed 4 bases, J shed 6 bases, and the junction held 4 bases outside the gene matches. Germline CDR1 SGHRS, CDR2 YFSETQ. A remark on this clone: Its specificity is not known. Other DNA sequences within the sample encode an identical CDR3.

TCRdb keeps only in-frame clones here, not all; method: immunoSEQ multiplex PCR. The table lists about 28,000 clones, roughly 82% of them singletons. Blood samples were obtained at baseline, cycle 4 day 1, and cycle 7 day 1. The sample was CD4+ or CD8+ T cells sorted from blood, taken in a trial of the OX40 agonist ivuxolimab. The receptor was derived from an adult with an advanced solid tumor such as melanoma, head and neck, liver or kidney cancer. This rearrangement joins TRBV5-1 to TRBJ2-3, with 11 bases that match TRBD2. The CDR3 here is CASSLAGGYDTQYF. CDR3 DNA: TGCGCCAGCAGCCTAGCGGGAGGCTATGATACGCAGTATTTT. Full variable domain (missing parts from reference TRBV5-1 and TRBJ2-3): KAGVTQTPRYLIKTRGQQVTLSCSPISGHRSVSWYQQTPGQGLQFLFEYFSETQRNKGNFPGRFSGRQFSNSRSEMNVSTLELGDSALYLCASSLAGGYDTQYFGPGTRLTVL.